The 24 T cell receptor beta chains reported below all come from one sample, sequenced in a study of blood T cell repertoires in COVID-19. The table came from immunoSEQ multiplex PCR; TCRdb's copy has only in-frame clones and leaves some out. The sample consists of about 230,000 clones, approximately 90% of them appearing once. Sequencing was performed on PBMCs or T cells enriched from blood (not recorded which). The receptors come from a woman in her thirties or forties with acute COVID-19.

The CDR3 protein is CASSWEGVGYSGANVLTF. In nucleotides, the CDR3 is TGCGCCAGCAGTTGGGAGGGGGTTGGGTACTCTGGGGCCAACGTCCTGACTTTC. This rearrangement joins TRBV4-3 to TRBJ2-6, with D tentatively TRBD2 (7 bases). This CDR3 spans 18 amino acids. In germline, CDR1 is LGHNA, CDR2 YSLEER. Trimming left V 6 bases short and J 0 bases short, with 18 bases between.

The rearrangement uses TRBV23-1 and TRBJ2-7; 7 bases are a match to TRBD1. Being an ORF, TRBV23-1 has a function that is uncertain. V lost 0 bases and J lost 3; bases outside the gene matches: 5. The CDR3 length is 15 residues. CDR3 bases: TGCGCCAGCAGTCAATCTGTGGGACAGAGCTACGAGCAGTACGTC. It specifies CASSQSVGQSYEQYV.

J is TRBJ2-7 and V is TRBV5-1; weak D call: TRBD2 (5 bases). The germline V and J ends were trimmed by 4 bases and 2 bases, with 13 bases remaining between them. The CDR3 has 14 amino acids. Germline-derived CDR1 and CDR2 are SGHRS and YFSETQ. For the CDR3, the DNA is TGCGCCAGCAGCCCAAAATCCGGGGCCTACGAGCAGTACTTC. It codes for CASSPKSGAYEQYF.

The chain recombines TRBV27 with TRBJ1-2, with 12 bases lining up with TRBD1. V shed 5 bases and J 4 bases; nucleotides not matched to a gene: 5. Germline-derived CDR1 and CDR2 are MNHEY and SMNVEV (reference sequence). The CDR3 is made up of 15 amino acids. The CDR3 here is CASSLLGQGAYGYTF. Written as DNA, the CDR3 is TGTGCCAGCAGTCTCCTGGGACAGGGGGCCTATGGCTACACCTTC.

This chain connects TRBV6-5 to TRBJ1-3, with D maybe TRBD1 (5 bases). Trimming took off 2 bases at V and 9 bases at J, with 14 bases between the two ends. CDR1 is MNHEY and CDR2 is SVGAGI in the germline V gene. The CDR3 is 14 amino acids. The CDR3 reads CASSYEGGGGTIYF. CDR3 DNA sequence: TGTGCCAGCAGTTACGAGGGTGGGGGAGGCACCATATATTTT.

The gene calls are TRBV7-6 and TRBJ2-1; 12 bases are shared with TRBD2. There are 15 residues in the CDR3. Germline lookup yields CDR1 SGHVS and CDR2 FNYEAQ. Trimming removed 5 bases from V and 4 bases from J; junction bases left unmatched: 3. The CDR3 region has the DNA TGTGCCAGCAGCCTCGGACTAGCGGGGTACAATGAGCAGTTCTTC. Amino acids: CASSLGLAGYNEQFF.

This clone has only one observation. This chain uses TRBV7-9 with TRBJ2-1, with a possible D match to TRBD2 (5 bases). In germline, CDR1 is SEHNR, CDR2 FQNEAQ (reference sequence). This CDR3 has 16 residues. V was pared by 5 bases and J by 4 bases, with 18 bases between. CDR3 in amino acids: CASSPKVSRAYNEQFF. The CDR3 DNA follows: TGTGCCAGCAGCCCCAAGGTCTCGCGGGCATACAATGAGCAGTTCTTC.

The V call is TRBV12-5, the J call TRBJ1-4, with 7 positions matching TRBD1. CDR1 and CDR2 (germline): LGHNT, FRNRAP. CDR3 length: 13 amino acids. After removal of 6 bases from V and 5 bases from J, the junction contained 3 bases not matched to a gene. CDR3 amino acids: CASGQGKNEKLFF. In nucleotides, the CDR3 is TGTGCTAGTGGACAGGGGAAGAATGAAAAACTGTTTTTT. Together with reference TRBV12-5 and TRBJ1-4, the CDR3 gives the full variable domain: DARVTQTPRHKVTEMGQEVTMRCQPILGHNTVFWYRQTMMQGLELLAYFRNRAPLDDSGMPKDRFSAEMPDATLATLKIQPSEPRDSAVYFCASGQGKNEKLFFGSGTQLSVL.

The J gene is TRBJ2-1, the V gene TRBV9; 7 nucleotides match TRBD1. In germline, CDR1 is SGDLS, CDR2 YYNGEE. V was clipped by 3 bases and J by 4 bases; unmatched bases: 7. This CDR3 has 15 residues. This CDR3 is CASSAPPTGYNEQFF. As DNA, the CDR3 is TGTGCCAGCAGCGCACCCCCGACAGGGTACAATGAGCAGTTCTTC.

The rearrangement uses TRBV7-8 and TRBJ1-1, with TRBD1 as a possible D gene (5 bases). V lost 5 bases and J lost 4, with 17 bases in between. CDR3 length equals 15 residues. The germline V gene has CDR1 SGHVS and CDR2 FQNEAQ. The CDR3 region has the DNA TGTGCCAGCAGCCTCCCGGGAGGGGTGAGCACTGAAGCTTTCTTT. As protein: CASSLPGGVSTEAFF.

The chain joins TRBV3-1 (or the pseudogene TRBV3-2) to TRBJ1-2; 8 bases match TRBD1. This CDR3 contains 13 residues. The V and J ends lost 10 bases and 4 bases, in that order; junction bases with no gene match: 8. Germline CDR1 is LGHDT and CDR2 is YNNKEL (reference sequence). The chain's CDR3 is CATSDRAGYGYTF. Written as DNA, the CDR3 is TGTGCCACTTCGGACAGGGCTGGCTATGGCTACACCTTC.

The genes are TRBV27 and TRBJ2-7, with TRBD2 as a possible D gene (6 bases). The CDR3 runs 15 residues. Germline values: CDR1 MNHEY, CDR2 SMNVEV (reference sequence). Trimming left V 6 bases short and J 5 bases short, with 20 bases between. The chain's CDR3 is CASSPLLSGLNEQYV. The CDR3 DNA sequence: TGTGCCAGCAGCCCCTTGTTGAGCGGGCTCAACGAGCAGTACGTC.

The gene calls are TRBV18 and TRBJ2-5; 10 nucleotides agree with TRBD2. The ends lost 3 bases at V and 4 bases at J; junction bases unmatched: 14. There are 18 residues in the CDR3. Germline V gives CDR1 KGHSH, CDR2 LQKENI. For the CDR3, the DNA is TGTGCCAGCTCACCCCTACCTACGGGACTAGCGTGGGTAGAGACCCAGTACTTC. Amino acid sequence: CASSPLPTGLAWVETQYF.

For the CDR3, the DNA is TGTGCCAGCAGTGAAGGTAACACCTACTATGGCTACACCTTC. It yields the protein CASSEGNTYYGYTF. The chain is built from TRBV6-1 and TRBJ1-2; D unresolved. CDR1 is MNHNS, CDR2 SASEGT, per germline. V was pared by 1 base and J by 3 bases, with 9 bases between. This CDR3 spans 14 amino acids.

The chain couples TRBV6-5 to TRBJ2-2, with D perhaps TRBD1 (6 bases). V lost 8 bases to trimming and J lost 2 bases, with 15 bases between them. Germline CDR1 is MNHEY and CDR2 is SVGAGI. The CDR3 is 15 residues long. The CDR3 nucleotides read TGTGCCAGCCGAAACAGGGACCTCAACACCGGGGAGCTGTTTTTT. It specifies CASRNRDLNTGELFF.

The rearrangement uses TRBV4-2 and TRBJ1-1; 12 bases fit TRBD1. The trim removed 5 bases at V and 4 bases at J, leaving 11 bases unmatched. The CDR3 covers 17 residues. CDR1 is LGHNA and CDR2 is YNFKEQ in the germline V gene. DNA for the CDR3: TGTGCCAGCAGCTCCCAACCCGGGACAGGGGGCGGCACTGAAGCTTTCTTT. It specifies CASSSQPGTGGGTEAFF.

The chain employs TRBV24-1 and TRBJ2-1; 8 nucleotides match TRBD2. CDR1 is KGHDR, CDR2 SFDVKD, per germline. Losses at the gene ends were 9 bases for V and 3 bases for J; bases not matched to a gene: 9. The CDR3 spans 15 residues. The CDR3 DNA reads as TGTGCCACCCGGGCGGCGGGGGGAGACTACAATGAGCAGTTCTTC. Its protein is CATRAAGGDYNEQFF.

This chain joins TRBV6-5 and TRBJ2-3, with 8 bases lining up with TRBD2. This CDR3 has 12 amino acids. V gave up 8 bases and J gave up 7 bases; unmatched junction bases: 5. Germline V CDR1 and CDR2: MNHEY, SVGAGI. DNA of the CDR3: TGTGCCAGCCAGAGCGGGGGAAATACGCAGTATTTT. This translates into CASQSGGNTQYF.

The chain joins TRBV5-1 to TRBJ1-1; D may be TRBD1 (5 bases). Trimming pared 6 bases from V and 6 bases from J, leaving 18 bases between. From germline, CDR1 is SGHRS and CDR2 YFSETQ. The CDR3 is 14 amino acids. The CDR3 DNA is TGCGCCAGCACCCGGGGGGATCCTGGGGCTGAAGCTTTCTTT. It codes for CASTRGDPGAEAFF.

This clone appeared a single time. The rearrangement joins TRBV4-1 to TRBJ1-4; weak D call: TRBD1 (6 bases). CDR1 and CDR2 from the germline V gene are MGHRA and YSYEKL. CDR3 size: 15 residues. V lost 1 base and J 3 bases, leaving 9 bases between the germline ends. CDR3 residues: CASSQGQAPNEKLFF. CDR3 DNA: TGCGCCAGCAGCCAAGGACAGGCGCCTAATGAAAAACTGTTTTTT.

This clone appeared a single time. The chain has TRBV7-2 and TRBJ2-2, with D possibly matching TRBD2 (5 bases). This CDR3 contains 16 residues. Trimming pared 1 base from V and 7 bases from J, leaving 16 bases between. The germline gives CDR1 SGHTA, CDR2 FQGNSA. The CDR3 is CASSLERAVSGGELFF. As DNA, the CDR3 is TGTGCCAGCAGCTTAGAGAGGGCCGTCTCCGGCGGGGAGCTGTTTTTT.

This chain joins TRBV19 and TRBJ2-1; TRBD2 matches at 9 bases. CDR1 is LNHDA, CDR2 SQIVND, per germline (reference sequence). The CDR3 runs to 15 residues. Trimming removed 3 bases from V and 4 bases from J; junction bases left unmatched: 4. The CDR3, as DNA: TGTGCCAGTAGTATGAGGACTAGCGTTTACAATGAGCAGTTCTTC. This sequence encodes CASSMRTSVYNEQFF. Full variable domain (rest looked up from reference TRBV19 and TRBJ2-1): DGGITQSPKYLFRKEGQNVTLSCEQNLNHDAMYWYRQDPGQGLRLIYYSQIVNDFQKGDIAEGYSVSREKKESFPLTVTSAQKNPTAFYLCASSMRTSVYNEQFFGPGTRLTVL.

The genes are TRBV2 and TRBJ2-1, with 12 nucleotides matching TRBD2. This CDR3 contains 15 residues. Per the germline V gene, CDR1 is SNHLY and CDR2 is FYNNEI. With 6 bases clipped from V and 2 bases from J, the junction kept 2 bases outside the gene matches. The CDR3 region is CASRRLAGAYNEQFF. CDR3 sequence (DNA): TGTGCCAGCAGACGACTAGCGGGAGCCTACAATGAGCAGTTCTTC.

The rearrangement uses TRBV9 and TRBJ2-5, with 8 nucleotides matching TRBD2. J gave up 0 bases and V 4 bases, and 5 bases lay outside the gene matches. The CDR3 sequence is 15 residues long. The germline V gene has CDR1 SGDLS and CDR2 YYNGEE. This CDR3 reads CASSLSGVYQETQYF. The CDR3 coding sequence is TGTGCCAGCAGCCTTAGCGGGGTGTACCAAGAGACCCAGTACTTC.